The clone carrying this T cell receptor (beta chain) has just one count. This record comes from a study of blood T cell repertoires in COVID-19. In the study overall: Some COVID-19 samples were acute and others convalescent; all came from the United States, Italy and Spain. PBMCs, B-cell-depleted T cells, or T cells were the source of the cDNA or gDNA that made up the material.

This CDR3 comprises 13 residues. The germline V gene has CDR1 MNHEY and CDR2 SMNVEV (reference sequence). The V and J ends lost 6 bases and 1 base respectively, with 8 bases between them. In the authors' methods: Amplification from reference gene primers served as the basis for estimated nucleated cell counts. The protocol was immunoSEQ multiplex PCR, while the TCRdb copy is restricted to in-frame clones and leaves out a portion. Clone size and the V and J calls come from that table; the DNA yielded D and trimming. The data hold about 210,000 clones, with 88% observed a single time. This sequence joins TRBV27 and TRBJ2-3; D remains unclear. Source material: peripheral blood. This TCR was recovered from a man aged 18 to 30 with active or convalescent COVID-19. The CDR3 sequence is CASSPFGTDTQYF. The CDR3 DNA follows: TGTGCCAGCAGCCCATTTGGCACAGATACGCAGTATTTT.